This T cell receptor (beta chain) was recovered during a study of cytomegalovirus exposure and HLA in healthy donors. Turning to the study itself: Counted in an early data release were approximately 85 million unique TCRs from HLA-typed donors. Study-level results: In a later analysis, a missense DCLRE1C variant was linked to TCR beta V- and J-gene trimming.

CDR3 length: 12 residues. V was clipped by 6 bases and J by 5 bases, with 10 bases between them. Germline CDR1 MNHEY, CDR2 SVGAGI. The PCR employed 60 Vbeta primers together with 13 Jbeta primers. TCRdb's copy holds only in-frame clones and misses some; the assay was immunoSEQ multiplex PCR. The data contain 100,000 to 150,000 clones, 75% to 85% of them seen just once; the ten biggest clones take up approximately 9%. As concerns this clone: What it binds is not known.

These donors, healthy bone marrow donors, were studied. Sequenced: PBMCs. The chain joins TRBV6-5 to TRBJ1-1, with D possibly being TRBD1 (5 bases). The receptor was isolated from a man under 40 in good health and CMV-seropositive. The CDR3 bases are TGTGCCAGCAGGAGCAGGGCGACTGAAGCTTTCTTT. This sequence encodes CASRSRATEAFF.